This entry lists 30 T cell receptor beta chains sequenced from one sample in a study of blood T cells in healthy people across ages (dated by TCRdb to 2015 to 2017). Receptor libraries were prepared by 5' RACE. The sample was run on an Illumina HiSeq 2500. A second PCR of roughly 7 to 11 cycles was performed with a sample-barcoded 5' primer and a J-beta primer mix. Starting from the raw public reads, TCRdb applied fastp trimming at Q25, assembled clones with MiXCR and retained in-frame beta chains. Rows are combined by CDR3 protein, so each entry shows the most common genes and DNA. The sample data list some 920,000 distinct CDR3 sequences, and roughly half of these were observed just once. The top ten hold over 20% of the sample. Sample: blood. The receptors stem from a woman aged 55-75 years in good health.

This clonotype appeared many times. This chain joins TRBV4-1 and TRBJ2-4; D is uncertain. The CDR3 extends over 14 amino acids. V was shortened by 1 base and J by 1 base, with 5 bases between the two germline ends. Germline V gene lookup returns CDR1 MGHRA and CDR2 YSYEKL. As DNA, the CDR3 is TGCGCCAGCAGCCAAGGCTGGGCCAAAAACATTCAGTACTTC. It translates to CASSQGWAKNIQYF.

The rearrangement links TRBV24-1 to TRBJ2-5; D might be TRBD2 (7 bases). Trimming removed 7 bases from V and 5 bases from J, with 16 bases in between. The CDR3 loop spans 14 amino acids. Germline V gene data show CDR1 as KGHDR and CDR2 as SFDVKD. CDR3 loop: CATSKRGAPETQYF. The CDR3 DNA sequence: TGTGCCACCAGCAAACGGGGGGCGCCGGAGACCCAGTACTTC.

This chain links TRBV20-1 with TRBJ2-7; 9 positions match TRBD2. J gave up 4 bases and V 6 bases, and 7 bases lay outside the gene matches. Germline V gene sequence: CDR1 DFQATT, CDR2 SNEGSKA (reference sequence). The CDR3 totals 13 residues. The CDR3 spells CSAAGSGSYEQYF. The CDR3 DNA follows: TGCAGTGCCGCTGGTAGCGGGAGTTACGAGCAGTACTTC.

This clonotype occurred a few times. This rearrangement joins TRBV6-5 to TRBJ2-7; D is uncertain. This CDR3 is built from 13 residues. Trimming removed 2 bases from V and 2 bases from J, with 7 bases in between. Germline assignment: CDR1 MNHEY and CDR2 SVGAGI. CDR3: CASSYTATYEQYF. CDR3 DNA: TGTGCCAGCAGTTACACAGCGACCTACGAGCAGTACTTC.

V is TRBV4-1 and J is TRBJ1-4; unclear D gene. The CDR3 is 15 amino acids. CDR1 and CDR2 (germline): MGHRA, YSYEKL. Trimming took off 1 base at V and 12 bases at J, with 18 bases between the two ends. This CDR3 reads CASSQVSGRNHELFF. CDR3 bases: TGCGCCAGCAGCCAAGTATCAGGCCGAAACCACGAACTGTTTTTT.

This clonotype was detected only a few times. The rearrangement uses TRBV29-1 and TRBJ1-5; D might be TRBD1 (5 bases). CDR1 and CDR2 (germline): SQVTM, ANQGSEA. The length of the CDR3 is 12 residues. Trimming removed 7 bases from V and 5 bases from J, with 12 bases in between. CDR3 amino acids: CSGGEVDQPQHF. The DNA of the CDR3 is TGCAGCGGAGGGGAGGTCGATCAGCCCCAGCATTTT.

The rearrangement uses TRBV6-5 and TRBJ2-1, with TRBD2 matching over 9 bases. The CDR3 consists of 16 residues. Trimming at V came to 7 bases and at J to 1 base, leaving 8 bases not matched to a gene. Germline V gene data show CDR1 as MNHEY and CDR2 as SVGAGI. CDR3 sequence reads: CASTRAGGGSYNEQFF. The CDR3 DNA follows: TGTGCCAGCACTCGGGCGGGAGGGGGATCCTACAATGAGCAGTTCTTC.

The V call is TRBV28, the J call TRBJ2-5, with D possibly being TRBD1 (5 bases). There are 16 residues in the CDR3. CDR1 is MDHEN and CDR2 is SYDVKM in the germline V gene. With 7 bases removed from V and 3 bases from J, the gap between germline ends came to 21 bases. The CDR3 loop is CASNTTYRPQEETQYF. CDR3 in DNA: TGTGCCAGCAACACTACCTACAGGCCCCAAGAAGAGACCCAGTACTTC.

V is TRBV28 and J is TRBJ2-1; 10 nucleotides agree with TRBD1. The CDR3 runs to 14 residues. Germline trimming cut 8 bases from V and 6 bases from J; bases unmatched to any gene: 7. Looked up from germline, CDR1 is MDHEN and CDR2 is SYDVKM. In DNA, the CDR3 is TGTGCCAGCCTCCGACAGGGGGCAAGCAATGAGCAGTTCTTC. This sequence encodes CASLRQGASNEQFF.

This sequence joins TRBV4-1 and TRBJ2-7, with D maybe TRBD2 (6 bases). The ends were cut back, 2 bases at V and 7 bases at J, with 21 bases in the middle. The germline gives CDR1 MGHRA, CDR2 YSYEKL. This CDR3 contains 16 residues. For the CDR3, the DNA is TGCGCCAGCAGCCAACCCGACTGGGACTCATCTGGAGAGCAGTACTTC. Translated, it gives CASSQPDWDSSGEQYF.

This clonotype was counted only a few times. The chain's CDR3 is CASRAGAAGTDTQYF. In DNA form, the CDR3 reads TGCGCCAGCAGGGCGGGGGCGGCGGGCACAGATACGCAGTATTTT. V is TRBV5-1 and J is TRBJ2-3, with D possibly matching TRBD2 (7 bases). The CDR3 extends over 15 amino acids. Trimming removed 5 bases at V and 1 base at J, with 14 bases between. Per the germline V gene, CDR1 is SGHRS and CDR2 is YFSETQ.

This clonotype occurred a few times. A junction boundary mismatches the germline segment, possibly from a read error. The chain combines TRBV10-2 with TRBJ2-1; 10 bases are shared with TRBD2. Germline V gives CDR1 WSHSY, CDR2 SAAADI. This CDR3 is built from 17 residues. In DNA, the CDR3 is TGCGCCAGCAGCCTCGCCCCGGGACTAGCGCAGTCTTATGAGCGGTTCTTC. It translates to CASSLAPGLAQSYERFF.

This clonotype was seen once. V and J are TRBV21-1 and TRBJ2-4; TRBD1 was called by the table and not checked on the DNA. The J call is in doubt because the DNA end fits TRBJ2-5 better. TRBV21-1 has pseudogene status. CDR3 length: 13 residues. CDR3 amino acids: CASSTTAQETQYF. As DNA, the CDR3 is TGTGCCAGCAGCACGACAGCACAAGAGACCCAGTACTTC.

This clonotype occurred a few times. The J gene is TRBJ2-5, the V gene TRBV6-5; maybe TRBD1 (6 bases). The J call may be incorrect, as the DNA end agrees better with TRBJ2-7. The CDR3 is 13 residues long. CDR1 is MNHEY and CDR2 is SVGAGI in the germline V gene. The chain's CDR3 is CASSKPGVYEQYF. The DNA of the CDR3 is TGTGCCAGCAGTAAACCAGGGGTCTACGAGCAGTACTTC.

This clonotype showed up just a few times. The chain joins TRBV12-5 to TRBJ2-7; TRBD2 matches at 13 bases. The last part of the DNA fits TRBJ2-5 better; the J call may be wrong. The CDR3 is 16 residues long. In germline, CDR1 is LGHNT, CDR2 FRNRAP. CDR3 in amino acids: CASALPGLAGEETQYF. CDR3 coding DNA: TGTGCTAGTGCCCTCCCCGGACTAGCGGGAGAGGAGACCCAGTACTTC.

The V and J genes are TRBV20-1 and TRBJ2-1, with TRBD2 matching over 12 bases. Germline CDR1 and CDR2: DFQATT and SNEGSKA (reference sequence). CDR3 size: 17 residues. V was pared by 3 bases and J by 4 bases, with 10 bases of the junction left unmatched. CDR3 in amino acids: CSASKTLLAGGYNEQFF. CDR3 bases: TGCAGTGCTAGTAAAACCCTACTAGCGGGAGGATACAATGAGCAGTTCTTC.

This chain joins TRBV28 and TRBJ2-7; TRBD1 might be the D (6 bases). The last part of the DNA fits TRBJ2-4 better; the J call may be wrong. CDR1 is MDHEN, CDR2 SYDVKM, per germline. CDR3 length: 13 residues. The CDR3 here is CASSFAGANIQYF. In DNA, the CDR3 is TGTGCCAGCAGTTTCGCAGGGGCGAACATTCAGTACTTC.

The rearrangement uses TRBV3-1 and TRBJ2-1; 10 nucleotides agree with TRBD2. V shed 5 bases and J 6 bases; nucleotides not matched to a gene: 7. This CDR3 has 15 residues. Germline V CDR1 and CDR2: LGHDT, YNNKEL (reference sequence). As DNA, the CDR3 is TGTGCCAGCAGCTTCACTAGCGGGGAGGTCAATGAGCAGTTCTTC. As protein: CASSFTSGEVNEQFF.

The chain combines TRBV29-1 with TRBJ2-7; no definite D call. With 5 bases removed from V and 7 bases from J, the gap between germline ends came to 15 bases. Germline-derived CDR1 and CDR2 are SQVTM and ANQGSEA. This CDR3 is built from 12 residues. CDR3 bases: TGCAGCGTTCGGGCAGAGTACAATGAGCAGTACTTC. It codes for CSVRAEYNEQYF.

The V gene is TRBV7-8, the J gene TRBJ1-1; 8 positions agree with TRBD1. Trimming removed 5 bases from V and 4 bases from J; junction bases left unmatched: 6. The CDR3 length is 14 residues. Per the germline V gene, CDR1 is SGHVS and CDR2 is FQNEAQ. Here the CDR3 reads CASSPPDRVTEAFF. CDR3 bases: TGTGCCAGCAGCCCCCCGGACAGGGTCACTGAAGCTTTCTTT.

In DNA form, the CDR3 reads TGTGCCAGCAGCTTATCAGGGGCCTGGGAGGATTCACCCCTCCACTTT. This codes for CASSLSGAWEDSPLHF. The chain combines TRBV11-2 with TRBJ1-6; TRBD1 might be the D (6 bases). V lost 2 bases to trimming and J lost 8 bases, with 16 bases between them. This CDR3 contains 16 residues. From germline, CDR1 is SGHAT and CDR2 FQNNGV.

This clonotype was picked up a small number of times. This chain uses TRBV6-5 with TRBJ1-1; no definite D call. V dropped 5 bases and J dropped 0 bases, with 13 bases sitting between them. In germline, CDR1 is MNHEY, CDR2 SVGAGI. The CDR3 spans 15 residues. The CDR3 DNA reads TGTGCCAGCAGTCGAGACCGGAACCTGAACACTGAAGCTTTCTTT. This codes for CASSRDRNLNTEAFF.

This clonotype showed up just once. CDR3 sequence (DNA): TGTGCCAGCAGCTTATTGGGGGGACAGGGGGCATCTGGGGCCAACGTCCTGACTTTC. The encoded protein is CASSLLGGQGASGANVLTF. This sequence joins TRBV7-3 and TRBJ2-6, with TRBD1 matching over 12 bases. This CDR3 spans 19 amino acids. The junction had 6 bases not matched to a gene; V was cut back by 2 bases and J by 1 base. The germline gives CDR1 SGHTA, CDR2 FQGTGA. Drawing the rest from reference TRBV7-3 and TRBJ2-6, the complete variable domain is GAGVSQTPSNKVTEKGKYVELRCDPISGHTALYWYRQSLGQGPEFLIYFQGTGAADDSGLPNDRFFAVRPEGSVSTLKIQRTERGDSAVYLCASSLLGGQGASGANVLTFGAGSRLTVL.

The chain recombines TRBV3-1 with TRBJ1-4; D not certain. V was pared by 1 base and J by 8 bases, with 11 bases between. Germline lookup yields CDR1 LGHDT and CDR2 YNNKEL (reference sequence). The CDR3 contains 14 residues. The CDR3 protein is CASSQGRREEKLFF. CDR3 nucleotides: TGTGCCAGCAGCCAAGGAAGGAGGGAAGAAAAACTGTTTTTT.

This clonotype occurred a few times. The DNA for the CDR3 is TGTGCCCACGGAGGGGAGCCTGATACGCAGTATTTT. Protein product: CAHGGEPDTQYF. The chain joins TRBV6-2 or TRBV6-3 to TRBJ2-3; tentative D call: TRBD2 (6 bases). Germline assignment: CDR1 MNHEY and CDR2 SVGEGT. The CDR3 length is 12 residues. V was clipped by 11 bases and J by 6 bases, with 15 bases between them.

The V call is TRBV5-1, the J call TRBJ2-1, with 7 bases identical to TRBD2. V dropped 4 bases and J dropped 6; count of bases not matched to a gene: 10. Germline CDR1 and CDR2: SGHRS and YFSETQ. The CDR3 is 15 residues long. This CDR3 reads CASSVGTTHLNEQFF. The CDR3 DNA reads TGCGCCAGCAGCGTCGGGACTACCCACCTCAATGAGCAGTTCTTC.

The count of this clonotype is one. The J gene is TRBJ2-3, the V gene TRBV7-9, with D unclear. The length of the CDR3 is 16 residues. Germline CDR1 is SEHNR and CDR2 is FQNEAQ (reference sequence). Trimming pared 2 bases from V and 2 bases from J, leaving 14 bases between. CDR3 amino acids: CASSLLSWKATDTQYF. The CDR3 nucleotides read TGTGCCAGCAGCTTATTGTCGTGGAAGGCCACAGATACGCAGTATTTT. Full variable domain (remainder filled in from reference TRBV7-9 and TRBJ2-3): DTGVSQNPRHKITKRGQNVTFRCDPISEHNRLYWYRQTLGQGPEFLTYFQNEAQLEKSRLLSDRFSAERPKGSFSTLEIQRTEQGDSAMYLCASSLLSWKATDTQYFGPGTRLTVL.

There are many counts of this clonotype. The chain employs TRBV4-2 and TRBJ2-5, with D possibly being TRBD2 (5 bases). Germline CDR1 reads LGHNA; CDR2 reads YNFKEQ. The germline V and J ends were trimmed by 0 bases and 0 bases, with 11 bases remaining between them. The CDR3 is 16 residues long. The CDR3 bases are TGTGCCAGCAGCCAAGATGGCCGGGAACACCAAGAGACCCAGTACTTC. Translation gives CASSQDGREHQETQYF.

CDR3 protein: CASSELLADEQFF. The CDR3, as DNA: TGTGCCAGCAGTGAATTGTTGGCCGATGAGCAGTTCTTC. J is TRBJ2-1 and V is TRBV25-1; no clear D. V lost 1 base, J lost 8 bases, and 9 bases lay in between. The CDR3 covers 13 residues. CDR1 is MGHDK and CDR2 is SYGVNS in the germline V gene.

As DNA, the CDR3 is TGCGCCAGCAGCTTACTCCGGGACGGGCGGGAGCTGGGTGAGCAGTTCTTC. Translating gives CASSLLRDGRELGEQFF. The V gene is TRBV5-1, the J gene TRBJ2-1; TRBD2 matches at 7 bases. Germline V lookup: CDR1 SGHRS, CDR2 YFSETQ. There are 17 residues in the CDR3. The ends lost 2 bases at V and 9 bases at J; junction bases unmatched: 17.